Listed below are T cell receptor beta chains from one sample, sequenced in a study of cytomegalovirus exposure and HLA in healthy donors. The method was immunoSEQ multiplex PCR; TCRdb's version includes in-frame clones alone and lacks a portion of them. The sample yields more than 110,000 clones, roughly 80% seen once. The specimen was PBMCs. The receptors originated from a man aged 35 to 55 in good health and CMV-seropositive. The CDR3 runs from the conserved cysteine through the conserved F or W. D genes are given only for firm matches. Expanded clones get a size class; other rows say once, few or many, or leave the size out.

v_call	clone_size	d_call	j_call	cdr3_aa	cdr3_nt
TRBV5-1	-	-	TRBJ1-4	CASSLRTATNEKLFF	TGCGCCAGCAGCTTAAGGACAGCAACTAATGAAAAACTGTTTTTT
TRBV11-2	once	-	TRBJ1-3	CASSSIRSSGNTIYF	TGTGCCAGCAGCTCGATTAGAAGCTCTGGAAACACCATATATTTT
TRBV30	-	-	TRBJ1-4	CAWNPGGLEKLFF	TGTGCCTGGAACCCGGGGGGCCTAGAAAAACTGTTTTTT
TRBV14	few	-	TRBJ1-1	CASSQLSDGTEAFF	TGTGCCAGCAGCCAGCTGTCAGATGGCACTGAAGCTTTCTTT
TRBV2	-	TRBD1	TRBJ2-7	CASSGDRVYEQYF	TGTGCCAGCAGTGGGGACAGGGTCTACGAGCAGTACTTC
TRBV19	few	-	TRBJ1-2	CASSPGPGSVYGYTF	TGTGCCAGTAGTCCTGGGCCGGGGAGTGTCTATGGCTACACCTTC
TRBV5-1	-	-	TRBJ2-1	CASSNSGLSYNEQFF	TGCGCCAGCAGCAATAGCGGACTCTCCTACAATGAGCAGTTCTTC
TRBV2	-	TRBD1	TRBJ2-7	CASSEARGLGYEQYF	TGTGCCAGCAGTGAAGCGAGGGGGCTAGGGTACGAGCAGTACTTC
TRBV7-6	once	-	TRBJ1-1	CASSLRRDTEAFF	TGTGCCAGCAGCTTAAGGAGGGACACTGAAGCTTTCTTT
TRBV4-3	few	TRBD1	TRBJ1-4	CASSQGRGRTNEKLFF	TGCGCCAGCAGCCAAGGGAGGGGGCGAACTAATGAAAAACTGTTTTTT
TRBV7-3	few	-	TRBJ1-1	CASSPLGRTEAFF	TGCGCCAGCAGCCCCCTGGGGCGCACTGAAGCTTTCTTT
TRBV13	-	-	TRBJ2-3	CASSGGLGGIEDTQYF	TGTGCCAGCAGCGGGGGACTGGGTGGGATCGAAGATACGCAGTATTTT
TRBV5-1	-	TRBD1	TRBJ1-2	CASSPYGQGAYGYTF	TGCGCCAGCAGCCCCTACGGACAGGGGGCTTATGGCTACACCTTC
TRBV4-3	-	TRBD2	TRBJ2-7	CASSRSSGGAYEQYF	TGCGCCAGCAGCCGAAGTAGCGGGGGGGCTTACGAGCAGTACTTC
TRBV7-9	-	TRBD1	TRBJ1-2	CASSIGQGELMGYTF	TGTGCCAGCAGCATAGGACAGGGGGAACTTATGGGCTACACCTTC
TRBV5-1	-	-	TRBJ2-1	CASSLLGGYNEQFF	TGCGCCAGCAGCTTATTAGGAGGCTACAATGAGCAGTTCTTC
TRBV6-5	-	-	TRBJ2-5	CASRRDMALETQYF	TGTGCCAGCAGGAGGGACATGGCCCTAGAGACCCAGTACTTC
TRBV6-6	-	TRBD1	TRBJ2-7	CASRPGDRGGSYEQYF	TGTGCCAGCAGACCCGGAGACAGGGGCGGCTCCTACGAGCAGTACTTC
TRBV5-1	-	TRBD2	TRBJ2-7	CASSLRTSGPSYEQYF	TGCGCCAGCAGCCTTCGGACTAGCGGGCCCTCCTACGAGCAGTACTTC
TRBV29-1	-	-	TRBJ1-1	CSVGGVGDAFF	TGCAGCGTTGGGGGGGTCGGTGACGCTTTCTTT
TRBV7-8	-	-	TRBJ1-1	CASSQQTGNTEAFF	TGTGCCAGCAGCCAACAGACAGGGAACACTGAAGCTTTCTTT
TRBV6-6	-	TRBD1	TRBJ2-7	CASSYSTGGHEQYF	TGTGCCAGCAGTTACTCGACAGGGGGCCACGAGCAGTACTTC
TRBV7-6	-	-	TRBJ2-5	CASSAGLQETQYF	TGTGCCAGCTCCGCAGGCCTCCAAGAGACCCAGTACTTC
TRBV13	-	TRBD2	TRBJ2-5	CASSSRETSGAPSKETQYF	TGTGCCAGCAGCTCCAGAGAGACTAGCGGGGCGCCGAGCAAAGAGACCCAGTACTTC
TRBV4-1	-	TRBD2	TRBJ2-5	CASSQDRGASGRGEETQYF	TGCGCCAGCAGCCAAGATCGAGGAGCTAGCGGGAGAGGAGAAGAGACCCAGTACTTC
TRBV13	-	-	TRBJ2-1	CASSPGGTYNEQFF	TGTGCCAGCAGCCCGGGGGGCACCTACAATGAGCAGTTCTTC
TRBV7-9	-	-	TRBJ2-1	CSSSLKGTSLNEQFF	TGTTCCAGCAGCTTAAAGGGAACTAGTCTAAATGAGCAGTTCTTC
TRBV30	-	-	TRBJ1-6	CAGPTGSSYNSPLHF	TGTGCCGGTCCGACAGGAAGCTCCTATAATTCACCCCTCCACTTT